These 8 T cell receptor beta chains were all obtained from the same sample, sequenced in a study of OX40 agonist ivuxolimab in advanced cancers. Clones were sequenced by immunoSEQ multiplex PCR, and TCRdb holds only the in-frame ones, with some missing. The sample lists approximately 35,000 clones, over 60% seen once, with around a quarter in the top ten. Here the sequenced sample was CD4+ or CD8+ T cells sorted from blood, taken in a trial of the OX40 agonist ivuxolimab. Receptors were obtained from an adult with an advanced solid tumor such as melanoma, head and neck, liver or kidney cancer.

The V gene is TRBV9, the J gene TRBJ2-1; 10 nucleotides match TRBD1. The junction had 9 bases not matched to a gene; V was cut back by 0 bases and J by 9 bases. Per germline, CDR1 SGDLS and CDR2 YYNGEE. This CDR3 has 16 amino acids. CDR3 region: CASSVAFEGQGCEQFF. CDR3 bases: TGTGCCAGCAGCGTAGCATTTGAGGGACAGGGGTGTGAGCAGTTCTTC.

This clone was seen only once. This rearrangement joins TRBV2 to TRBJ1-4, with D maybe TRBD1 (5 bases). The CDR3 totals 15 residues. CDR1 is SNHLY, CDR2 FYNNEI, per germline. V lost 2 bases, J lost 1 base, and 8 bases lay in between. The CDR3 DNA reads TGTGCCAGCAGTGAATTTGGGGGAACTAATGAAAAACTGTTTTTT. Translation gives CASSEFGGTNEKLFF.

The chain joins TRBV28 to TRBJ2-7; 10 nucleotides align to TRBD2. CDR1 and CDR2 from the germline V gene are MDHEN and SYDVKM. The CDR3 totals 14 residues. V trimming: 4 bases; J trimming: 4 bases; junction bases outside the gene matches: 4. CDR3 nucleotides: TGTGCCAGCAGTTCCCTAGCGGGGGCTTACGAGCAGTACTTC. Its translation: CASSSLAGAYEQYF.

This clone was seen a handful of times. The chain combines TRBV5-4 with TRBJ2-3, with TRBD1 matching over 7 bases. J gave up 8 bases and V 0 bases, and 3 bases lay outside the gene matches. This CDR3 has 13 amino acids. Germline V gives CDR1 SGHNT, CDR2 YYREEE (reference sequence). The CDR3 reads CASSLDRGATQYF. The CDR3 bases are TGTGCCAGCAGCTTGGACAGGGGTGCTACGCAGTATTTT.

The rearrangement uses TRBV30 and TRBJ2-7; 8 bases fit TRBD2. After removal of 0 bases from V and 5 bases from J, the junction contained 9 bases not matched to a gene. This CDR3 has 15 residues. The germline CDR1 and CDR2 sequences are GTSNPN and SVGIG (reference sequence). CDR3 amino acids: CAWSVPGRGVNEQYV. The CDR3 DNA follows: TGTGCCTGGAGTGTACCGGGGCGGGGGGTGAACGAGCAGTACGTC.

This sequence joins TRBV28 and TRBJ1-1; D is ambiguous. V was pared by 3 bases and J by 1 base, with 9 bases between. The CDR3 totals 14 residues. CDR1 and CDR2 from the germline V gene are MDHEN and SYDVKM. The CDR3 coding sequence is TGTGCCAGCAGTTTCCCCCTCCGGAACACTGAAGCTTTCTTT. Amino acids: CASSFPLRNTEAFF.

The CDR3 DNA reads as TGTGCCTGGACCGACAGGGGTCGTGGGAACACTGAAGCTTTCTTT. It encodes CAWTDRGRGNTEAFF. The chain joins TRBV30 to TRBJ1-1, with 8 bases matching TRBD1. The CDR3 is 15 amino acids. The V segment lost 4 bases and the J segment 1 base; nucleotides outside the gene matches: 8. Germline loops: CDR1 GTSNPN, CDR2 SVGIG (reference sequence).

V and J are TRBV27 and TRBJ1-5; 8 bases align to TRBD1. CDR1 and CDR2 (germline): MNHEY, SMNVEV (reference sequence). Trimming took 6 bases from V and 4 from J; bases not matched to a gene: 2. There are 13 residues in the CDR3. The CDR3 DNA reads as TGTGCCAGCAGACAGGGGGGGAATCAGCCCCAGCATTTT. Protein product: CASRQGGNQPQHF.